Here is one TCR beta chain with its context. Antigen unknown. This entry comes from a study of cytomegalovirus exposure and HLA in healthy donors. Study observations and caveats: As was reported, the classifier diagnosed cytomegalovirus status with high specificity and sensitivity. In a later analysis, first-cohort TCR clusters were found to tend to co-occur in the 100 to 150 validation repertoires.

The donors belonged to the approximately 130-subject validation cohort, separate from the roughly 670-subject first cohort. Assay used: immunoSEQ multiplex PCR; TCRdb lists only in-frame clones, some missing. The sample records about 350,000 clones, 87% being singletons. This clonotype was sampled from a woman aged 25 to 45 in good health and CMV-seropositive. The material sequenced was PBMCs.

CDR3 in amino acids: CASQEQVGGRLNTEAFF. CDR3 DNA: TGTGCCTCCCAGGAGCAAGTTGGTGGCCGTTTGAACACTGAAGCTTTCTTT. This chain connects TRBV30 to TRBJ1-1, with D uncertain. There are 17 residues in the CDR3. Germline assignment: CDR1 GTSNPN and CDR2 SVGIG (reference sequence). Trimming took off 7 bases at V and 0 bases at J, with 24 bases between the two ends.